Included here is one T cell receptor (beta chain) sequence, with context. There is no known antigen for this receptor. No base qualities exist here, and no much larger clone lies one base off it. The source of the sample is a study of identifying expanded T cells in peripheral blood (dated by TCRdb to 2018 to 2020). Background for the entire study: Separate aliquots of the same genomic DNA pool were sequenced to produce technical replicates, and four replicates were compared in pairs.

No immune events, such as infections, were documented for the healthy donors during the collection period. Blood repertoires from healthy donors were used as a training cohort for calibrating time-dependent variance in a beta-binomial model of differential abundance of T-cell clones. The training cohort included around ten healthy donors, of whom 3 were female and 7 were male. On average the donors were 43 years old, and their ages spanned about 29 to 64 years. Whole blood was collected from each healthy donor at three time points spaced about two weeks apart and obtained from a commercial supplier. Genomic DNA was extracted from unsorted whole blood for immunosequencing. TCRbeta CDR3 regions were profiled by bias-controlled multiplex PCR amplification of genomic DNA with the immunoSEQ Assay. The authors' analysis ran thus. To quantify the absolute abundance of each unique TCRbeta CDR3 region, the sequences were collapsed and filtered. Differential abundance was assessed using a binomial (Fisher-equivalent) model and a beta-binomial model in which time-dependent variance fitted from healthy donors was added. Any clone with fewer than 5 combined templates was excluded, and a clone was called differentially abundant if its Benjamini-Hochberg FDR was below 0.01. In the beta-binomial model, variance was expressed as a function of the total template count across the two samples, in the form v = (b*log(k)+a)^2. TCRdb took over this immuneACCESS table, retaining in-frame rearrangements with V and J assigned. Such tables are incomplete; in checked studies, under half of the missing clones stem from an unresolved V gene, and the remainder is unexplained. V and J calls and clone size are as listed in that table; D and trimming were resolved from the DNA. The sample table contains 50,000 to 65,000 clones; only one count was recorded for approximately 90% of them. Together, the top ten hold around 3.5% of the sample.

General conclusions and limits of the study: Across all healthy-donor time intervals, the beta-binomial model significantly cut both the number of clones called differentially abundant and the false-positive rate. The authors expected that biological variance in healthy repertoires might rise further over much longer intervals, such as months to years. The binomial model flagged approximately 1.2 differentially abundant clones between technical replicates, compared with about 16 over two weeks and 19 over around 4 weeks. In all healthy donors, the variance in clone template counts between samples taken two weeks apart rose significantly as total template count increased.

Counted from cysteine to phenylalanine, this CDR3 has 13 amino acids. Just CDR3 DNA is preserved here, 39 bases in frame from base 1. Trimming removed 7 bases from V and 1 base from J, leaving 11 bases between the germline ends. The germline V gene yields SGHRS for CDR1 and YFSETQ for CDR2. The chain is made from TRBV5-1 and TRBJ1-1; the D gene is perhaps TRBD1, from 6 matching bases. Sequencing was carried out using blood. The receptor was isolated from a person aged 18-69 years in good health. The sequenced DNA: TGCGCCAGCCACGGACAGACGAACACTGAAGCTTTCTTT. This codes for CASHGQTNTEAFF.